This entry describes one TCR beta chain. Antigen: not known. Sequenced by immunoSEQ multiplex PCR; TCRdb stores in-frame clones only, minus some. The sample lists around 100,000 clones; approximately 90% were seen once. This entry comes from a study of T cell responses to AZD1222 COVID-19 vaccine. Study background: Combined were second doses at about 4 or about 12 weeks.

This CDR3 spans 14 amino acids. The V end lost 0 bases, the J end lost 3 bases, and 8 bases lay between the germline ends. Looked up from germline, CDR1 is LGHNA and CDR2 is YSLEER. The study's findings and limits: In a largely white British group with more females than males, clonal diversity was possibly underestimated. Regions 160-218 and 743-854 held dominance among vaccine-associated CD4 TCRs, which spanned spike.

This rearrangement joins TRBV4-3 to TRBJ1-2; D ambiguous. The sequence came from an adult in good health. The sequences come from peripheral blood, collected on day 0 of AZD1222 vaccination. In DNA form, the CDR3 reads TGCGCCAGCAGCCAAGATCCGTCCTACTATGGCTACACCTTC. Its protein product is CASSQDPSYYGYTF.